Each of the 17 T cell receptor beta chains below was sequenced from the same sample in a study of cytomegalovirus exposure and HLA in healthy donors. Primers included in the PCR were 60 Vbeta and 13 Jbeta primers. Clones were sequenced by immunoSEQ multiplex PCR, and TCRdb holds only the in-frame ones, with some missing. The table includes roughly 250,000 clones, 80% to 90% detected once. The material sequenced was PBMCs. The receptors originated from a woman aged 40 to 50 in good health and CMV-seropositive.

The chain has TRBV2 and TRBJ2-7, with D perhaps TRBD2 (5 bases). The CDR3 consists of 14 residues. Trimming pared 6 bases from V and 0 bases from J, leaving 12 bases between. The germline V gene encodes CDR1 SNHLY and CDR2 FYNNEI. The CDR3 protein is CASSPGRLSYEQYF. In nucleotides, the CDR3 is TGTGCCAGCAGCCCGGGAAGGCTCTCCTACGAGCAGTACTTC.

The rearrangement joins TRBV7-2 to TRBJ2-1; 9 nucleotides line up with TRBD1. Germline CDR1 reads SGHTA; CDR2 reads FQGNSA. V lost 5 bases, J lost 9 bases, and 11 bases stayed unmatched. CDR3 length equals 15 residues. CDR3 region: CASSAGQGFYSEQFF. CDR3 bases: TGTGCCAGCAGCGCCGGACAGGGGTTTTATAGTGAGCAGTTCTTC. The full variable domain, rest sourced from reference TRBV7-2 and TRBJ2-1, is GAGVSQSPSNKVTEKGKDVELRCDPISGHTALYWYRQSLGQGLEFLIYFQGNSAPDKSGLPSDRFSAERTGGSVSTLTIQRTQQEDSAVYLCASSAGQGFYSEQFFGPGTRLTVL.

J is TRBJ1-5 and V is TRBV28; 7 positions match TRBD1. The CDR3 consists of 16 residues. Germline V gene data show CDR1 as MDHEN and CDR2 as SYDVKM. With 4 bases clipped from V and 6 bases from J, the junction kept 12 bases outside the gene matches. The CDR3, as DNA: TGTGCCAGCAGTTCGACTCGACAGGGTTTAGGTCAGCCCCAGCATTTT. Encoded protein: CASSSTRQGLGQPQHF.

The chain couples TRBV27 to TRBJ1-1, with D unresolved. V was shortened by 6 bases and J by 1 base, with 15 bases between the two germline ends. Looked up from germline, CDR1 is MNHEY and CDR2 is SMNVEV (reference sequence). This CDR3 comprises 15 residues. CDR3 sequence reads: CASRPMRGPNTEAFF. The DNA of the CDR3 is TGTGCCAGCAGACCCATGCGGGGTCCGAACACTGAAGCTTTCTTT.

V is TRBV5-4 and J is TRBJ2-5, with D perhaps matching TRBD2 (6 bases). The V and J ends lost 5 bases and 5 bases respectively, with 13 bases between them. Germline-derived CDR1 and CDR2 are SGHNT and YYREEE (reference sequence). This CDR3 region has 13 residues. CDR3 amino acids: CASSSSDAETQYF. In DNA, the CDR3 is TGTGCCAGCAGTTCTAGCGATGCGGAGACCCAGTACTTC.

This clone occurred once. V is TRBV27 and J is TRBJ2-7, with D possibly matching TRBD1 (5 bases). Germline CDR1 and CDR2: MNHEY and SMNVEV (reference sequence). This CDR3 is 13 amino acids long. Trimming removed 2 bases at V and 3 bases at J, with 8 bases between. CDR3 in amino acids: CASSLQGYYEQYF. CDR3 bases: TGTGCCAGCAGTTTACAGGGTTACTACGAGCAGTACTTC.

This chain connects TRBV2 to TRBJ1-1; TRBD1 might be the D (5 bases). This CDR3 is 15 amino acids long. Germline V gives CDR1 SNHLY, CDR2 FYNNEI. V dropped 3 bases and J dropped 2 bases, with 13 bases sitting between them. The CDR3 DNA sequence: TGTGCCAGCAGTGAGAGCAGGGCAAGTAACACTGAAGCTTTCTTT. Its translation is CASSESRASNTEAFF.

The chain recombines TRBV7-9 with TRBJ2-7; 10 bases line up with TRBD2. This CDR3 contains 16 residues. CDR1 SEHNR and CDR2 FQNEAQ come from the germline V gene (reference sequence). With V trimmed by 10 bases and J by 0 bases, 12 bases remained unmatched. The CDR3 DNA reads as TGTGCCATCCAGACGCGTAGCGGGAGGAGCTCCTACGAGCAGTACTTC. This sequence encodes CAIQTRSGRSSYEQYF. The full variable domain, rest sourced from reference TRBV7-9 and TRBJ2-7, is DTGVSQNPRHKITKRGQNVTFRCDPISEHNRLYWYRQTLGQGPEFLTYFQNEAQLEKSRLLSDRFSAERPKGSFSTLEIQRTEQGDSAMYLCAIQTRSGRSSYEQYFGPGTRLTVT.

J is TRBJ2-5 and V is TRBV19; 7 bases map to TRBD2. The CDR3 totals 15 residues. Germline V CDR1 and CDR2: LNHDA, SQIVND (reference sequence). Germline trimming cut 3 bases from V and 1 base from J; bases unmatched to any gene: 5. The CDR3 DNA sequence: TGTGCCAGTAGTATTTGGGGGGGAGGCCAAGAGACCCAGTACTTC. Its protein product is CASSIWGGGQETQYF. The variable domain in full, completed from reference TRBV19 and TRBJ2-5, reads DGGITQSPKYLFRKEGQNVTLSCEQNLNHDAMYWYRQDPGQGLRLIYYSQIVNDFQKGDIAEGYSVSREKKESFPLTVTSAQKNPTAFYLCASSIWGGGQETQYFGPGTRLLVL.

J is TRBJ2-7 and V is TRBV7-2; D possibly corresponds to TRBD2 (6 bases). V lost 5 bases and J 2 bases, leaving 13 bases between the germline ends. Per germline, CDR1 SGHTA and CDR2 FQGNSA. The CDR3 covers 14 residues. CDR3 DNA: TGTGCCAGCAGCAGTACGGGGGAGCCCTACGAGCAGTACTTC. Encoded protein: CASSSTGEPYEQYF.

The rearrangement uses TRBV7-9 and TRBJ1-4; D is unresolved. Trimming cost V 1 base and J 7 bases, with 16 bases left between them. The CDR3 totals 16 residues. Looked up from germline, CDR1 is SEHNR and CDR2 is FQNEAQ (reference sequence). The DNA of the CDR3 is TGTGCCAGCAGCTTAGAGTCCCGGGGAGGCGGTGAAAAACTGTTTTTT. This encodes CASSLESRGGGEKLFF. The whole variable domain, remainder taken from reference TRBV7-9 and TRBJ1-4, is DTGVSQNPRHKITKRGQNVTFRCDPISEHNRLYWYRQTLGQGPEFLTYFQNEAQLEKSRLLSDRFSAERPKGSFSTLEIQRTEQGDSAMYLCASSLESRGGGEKLFFGSGTQLSVL.

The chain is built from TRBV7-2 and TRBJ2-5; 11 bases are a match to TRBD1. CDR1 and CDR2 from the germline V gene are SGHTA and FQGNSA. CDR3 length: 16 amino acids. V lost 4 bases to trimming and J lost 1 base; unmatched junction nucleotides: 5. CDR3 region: CASSSRDRGIQETQYF. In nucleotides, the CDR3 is TGTGCCAGCAGCTCTCGGGACAGGGGGATCCAAGAGACCCAGTACTTC.

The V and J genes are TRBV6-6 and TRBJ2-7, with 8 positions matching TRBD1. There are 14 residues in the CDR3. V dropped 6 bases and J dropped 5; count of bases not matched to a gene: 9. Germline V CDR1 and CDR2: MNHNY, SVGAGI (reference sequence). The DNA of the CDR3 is TGTGCCAGCAGCCGCCTCGGACAGGGTCACGAGCAGTACTTC. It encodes CASSRLGQGHEQYF.

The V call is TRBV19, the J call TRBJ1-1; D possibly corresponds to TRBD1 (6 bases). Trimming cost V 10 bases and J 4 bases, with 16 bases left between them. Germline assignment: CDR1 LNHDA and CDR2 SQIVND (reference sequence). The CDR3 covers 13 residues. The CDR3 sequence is CATTLGGPTEAFF. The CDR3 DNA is TGTGCCACCACTCTTGGGGGCCCCACTGAAGCTTTCTTT.

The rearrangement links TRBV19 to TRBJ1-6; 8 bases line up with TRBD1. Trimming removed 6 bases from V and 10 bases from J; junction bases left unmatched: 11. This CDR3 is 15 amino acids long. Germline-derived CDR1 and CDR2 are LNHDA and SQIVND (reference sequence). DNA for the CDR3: TGTGCCAGTAGCGAAGGTGGCAGGGGGCGATCACCCCTCCACTTT. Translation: CASSEGGRGRSPLHF.

DNA of the CDR3: TGTGCCAGCAGCTTGGATGAGACGAGGAATTCACCCCTCCACTTT. Translated: CASSLDETRNSPLHF. This sequence joins TRBV5-4 and TRBJ1-6; D gene unclear. V lost 0 bases and J 7 bases, leaving 11 bases between the germline ends. Germline V gene data show CDR1 as SGHNT and CDR2 as YYREEE (reference sequence). The length of the CDR3 is 15 residues.

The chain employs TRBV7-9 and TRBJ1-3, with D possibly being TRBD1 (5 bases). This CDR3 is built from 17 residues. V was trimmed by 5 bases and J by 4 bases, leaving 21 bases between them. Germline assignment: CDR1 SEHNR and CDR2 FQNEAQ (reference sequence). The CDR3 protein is CASSPSIYGGAGNTIYF. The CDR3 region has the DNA TGTGCCAGCAGCCCCTCCATCTACGGCGGGGCGGGAAACACCATATATTTT.